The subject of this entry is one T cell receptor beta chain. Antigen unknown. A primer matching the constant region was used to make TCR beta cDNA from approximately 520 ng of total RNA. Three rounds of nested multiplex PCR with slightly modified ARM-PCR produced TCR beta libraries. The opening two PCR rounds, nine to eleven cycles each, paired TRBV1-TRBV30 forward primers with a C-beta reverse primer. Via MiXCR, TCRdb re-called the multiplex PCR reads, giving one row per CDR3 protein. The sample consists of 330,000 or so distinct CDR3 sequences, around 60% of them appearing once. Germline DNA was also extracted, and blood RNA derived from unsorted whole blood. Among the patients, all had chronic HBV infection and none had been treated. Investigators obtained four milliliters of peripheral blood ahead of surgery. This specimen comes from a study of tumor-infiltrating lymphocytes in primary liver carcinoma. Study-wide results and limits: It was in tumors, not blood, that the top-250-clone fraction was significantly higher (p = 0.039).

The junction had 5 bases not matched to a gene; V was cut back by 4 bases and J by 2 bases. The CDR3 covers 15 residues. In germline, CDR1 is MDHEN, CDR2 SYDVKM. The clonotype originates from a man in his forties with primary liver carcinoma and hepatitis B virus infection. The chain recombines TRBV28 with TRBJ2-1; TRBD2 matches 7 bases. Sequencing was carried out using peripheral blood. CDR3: CASSWSGMAYNEQFF. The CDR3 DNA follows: TGTGCCAGCAGTTGGAGCGGGATGGCCTACAATGAGCAGTTCTTC.